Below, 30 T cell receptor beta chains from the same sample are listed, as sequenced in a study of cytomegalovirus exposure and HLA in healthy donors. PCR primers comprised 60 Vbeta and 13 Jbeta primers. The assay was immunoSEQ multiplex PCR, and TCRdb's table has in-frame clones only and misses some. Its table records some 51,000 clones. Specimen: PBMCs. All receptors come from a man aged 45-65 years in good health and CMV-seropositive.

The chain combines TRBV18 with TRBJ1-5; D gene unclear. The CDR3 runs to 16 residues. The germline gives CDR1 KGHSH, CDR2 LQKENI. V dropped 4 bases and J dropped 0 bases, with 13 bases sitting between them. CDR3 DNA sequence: TGTGCCAGCTCACTCGGGTCAGTAAATAGCAATCAGCCCCAGCATTTT. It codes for CASSLGSVNSNQPQHF.

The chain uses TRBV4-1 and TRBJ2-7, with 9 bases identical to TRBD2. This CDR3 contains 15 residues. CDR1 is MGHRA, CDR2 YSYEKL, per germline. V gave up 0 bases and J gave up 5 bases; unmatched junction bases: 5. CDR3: CASSQDRRGGNEQYF. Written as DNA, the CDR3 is TGCGCCAGCAGCCAAGATCGGCGGGGGGGCAACGAGCAGTACTTC.

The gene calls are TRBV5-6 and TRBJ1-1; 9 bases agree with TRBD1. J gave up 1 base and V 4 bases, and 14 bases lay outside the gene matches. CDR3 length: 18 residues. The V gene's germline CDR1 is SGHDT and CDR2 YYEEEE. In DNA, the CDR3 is TGTGCCAGCAGCAAAACGTCCGGGACAGGGCCATGGAACACTGAAGCTTTCTTT. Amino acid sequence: CASSKTSGTGPWNTEAFF.

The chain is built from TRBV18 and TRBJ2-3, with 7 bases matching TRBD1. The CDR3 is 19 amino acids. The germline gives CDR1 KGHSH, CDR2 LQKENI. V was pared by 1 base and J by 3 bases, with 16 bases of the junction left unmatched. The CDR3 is CASSPQDPGGYLGTDTQYF. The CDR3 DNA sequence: TGTGCCAGCTCACCACAGGATCCAGGGGGTTATTTGGGGACAGATACGCAGTATTTT.

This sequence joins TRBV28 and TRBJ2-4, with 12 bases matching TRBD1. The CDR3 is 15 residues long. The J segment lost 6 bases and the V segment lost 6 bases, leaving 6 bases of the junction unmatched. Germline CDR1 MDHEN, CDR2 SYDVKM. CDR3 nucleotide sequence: TGTGCCAGCAGCCCCGGGACAGGGGGCATAAACATTCAGTACTTC. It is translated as CASSPGTGGINIQYF.

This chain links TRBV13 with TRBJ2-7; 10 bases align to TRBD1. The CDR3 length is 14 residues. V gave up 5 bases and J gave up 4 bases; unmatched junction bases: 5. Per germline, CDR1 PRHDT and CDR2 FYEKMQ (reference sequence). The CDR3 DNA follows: TGTGCCAGCAGCCCGGGACAGGGGATTTACGAGCAGTACTTC. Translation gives CASSPGQGIYEQYF.

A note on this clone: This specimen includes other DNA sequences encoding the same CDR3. Written as DNA, the CDR3 is TGTGCCAGTAGCCTTATCAGGGGGAACACTGAAGCTTTCTTT. This sequence encodes CASSLIRGNTEAFF. The genes are TRBV19 and TRBJ1-1, with D possibly matching TRBD1 (6 bases). Germline CDR1 LNHDA, CDR2 SQIVND (reference sequence). Trimming stripped 6 bases from V and 1 base from J, with 12 bases between. The CDR3 has 14 amino acids.

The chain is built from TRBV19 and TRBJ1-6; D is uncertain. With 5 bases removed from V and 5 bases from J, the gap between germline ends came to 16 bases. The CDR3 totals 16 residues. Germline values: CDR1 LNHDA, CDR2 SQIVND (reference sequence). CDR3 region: CASSSIDSFNNSPLHF. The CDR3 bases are TGTGCCAGTAGTTCCATAGATTCCTTTAATAATTCACCCCTCCACTTT. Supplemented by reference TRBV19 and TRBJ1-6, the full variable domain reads DGGITQSPKYLFRKEGQNVTLSCEQNLNHDAMYWYRQDPGQGLRLIYYSQIVNDFQKGDIAEGYSVSREKKESFPLTVTSAQKNPTAFYLCASSSIDSFNNSPLHFGNGTRLTVT.

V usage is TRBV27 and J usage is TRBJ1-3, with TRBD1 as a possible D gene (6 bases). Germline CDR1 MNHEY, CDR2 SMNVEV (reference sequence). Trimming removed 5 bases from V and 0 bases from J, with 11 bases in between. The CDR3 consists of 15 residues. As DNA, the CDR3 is TGTGCCAGCAGTCCCGACAGGATCTCTGGAAACACCATATATTTT. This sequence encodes CASSPDRISGNTIYF.

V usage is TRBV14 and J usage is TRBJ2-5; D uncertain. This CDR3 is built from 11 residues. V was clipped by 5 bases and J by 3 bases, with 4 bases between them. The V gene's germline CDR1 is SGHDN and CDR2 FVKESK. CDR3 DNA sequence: TGTGCCAGCAGCTACAAAGAGACCCAGTACTTC. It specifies CASSYKETQYF.

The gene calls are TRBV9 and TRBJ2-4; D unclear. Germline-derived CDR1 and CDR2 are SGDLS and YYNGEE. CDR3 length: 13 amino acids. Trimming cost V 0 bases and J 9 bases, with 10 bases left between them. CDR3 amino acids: CASSVDQAGIQYF. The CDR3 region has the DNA TGTGCCAGCAGCGTAGATCAGGCAGGCATTCAGTACTTC.

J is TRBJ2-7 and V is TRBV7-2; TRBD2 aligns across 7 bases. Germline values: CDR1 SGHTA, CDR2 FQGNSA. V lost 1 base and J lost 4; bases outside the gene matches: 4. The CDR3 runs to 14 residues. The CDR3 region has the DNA TGTGCCAGCAGCTTAGACCTAGCGGCTTACGAGCAGTACTTC. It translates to CASSLDLAAYEQYF.

CDR3 bases: TGTGCCAGCAGCTCGGGACTAGCAATGTCCTACGAGCAGTACTTC. Its protein product is CASSSGLAMSYEQYF. The rearrangement uses TRBV5-4 and TRBJ2-7, with 9 bases lining up with TRBD2. After removal of 3 bases from V and 1 base from J, the junction contained 5 bases not matched to a gene. The CDR3 consists of 15 residues. Germline assignment: CDR1 SGHNT and CDR2 YYREEE (reference sequence).

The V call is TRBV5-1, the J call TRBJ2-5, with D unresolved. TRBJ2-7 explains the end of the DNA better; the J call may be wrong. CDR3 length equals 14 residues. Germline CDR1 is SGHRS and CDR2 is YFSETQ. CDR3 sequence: CATKPRTDSYEQYF. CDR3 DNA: TGCGCCACTAAGCCCAGAACCGACTCCTACGAGCAGTACTTC.

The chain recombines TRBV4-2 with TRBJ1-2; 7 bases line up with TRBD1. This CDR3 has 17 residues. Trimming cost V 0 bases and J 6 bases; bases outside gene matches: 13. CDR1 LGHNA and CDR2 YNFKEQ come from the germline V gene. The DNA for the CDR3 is TGTGCCAGCAGCCAAGAAGGGGGCGGGTCGGTTGGGGATGGCTACACCTTC. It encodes CASSQEGGGSVGDGYTF.

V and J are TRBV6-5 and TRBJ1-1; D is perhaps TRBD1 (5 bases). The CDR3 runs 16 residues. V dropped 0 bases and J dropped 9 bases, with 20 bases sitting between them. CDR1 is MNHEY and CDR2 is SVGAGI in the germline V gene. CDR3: CASSYSPRTPRIKAFF. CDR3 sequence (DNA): TGTGCCAGCAGTTACTCACCCCGGACACCTAGGATTAAAGCTTTCTTT.

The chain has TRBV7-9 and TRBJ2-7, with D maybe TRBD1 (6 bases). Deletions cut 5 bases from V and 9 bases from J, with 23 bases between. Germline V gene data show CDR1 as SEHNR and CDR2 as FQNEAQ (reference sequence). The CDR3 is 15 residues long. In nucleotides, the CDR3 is TGTGCCAGCAGCCCAAGACAGGCCCCCTATACTGTGCAGTACTTC. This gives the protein CASSPRQAPYTVQYF.

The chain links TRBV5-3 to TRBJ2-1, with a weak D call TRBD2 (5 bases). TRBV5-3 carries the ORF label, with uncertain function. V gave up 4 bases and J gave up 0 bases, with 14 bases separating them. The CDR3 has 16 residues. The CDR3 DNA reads TGTGCCAGAAGCCCAAAGCGGAAACGCTCCTACAATGAGCAGTTCTTC. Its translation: CARSPKRKRSYNEQFF.

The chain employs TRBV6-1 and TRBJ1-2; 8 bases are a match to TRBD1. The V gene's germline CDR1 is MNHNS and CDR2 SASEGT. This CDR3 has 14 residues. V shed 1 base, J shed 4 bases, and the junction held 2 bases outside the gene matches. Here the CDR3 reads CASSEGQGAYGYTF. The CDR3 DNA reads TGTGCCAGCAGTGAAGGGCAGGGGGCCTATGGCTACACCTTC.

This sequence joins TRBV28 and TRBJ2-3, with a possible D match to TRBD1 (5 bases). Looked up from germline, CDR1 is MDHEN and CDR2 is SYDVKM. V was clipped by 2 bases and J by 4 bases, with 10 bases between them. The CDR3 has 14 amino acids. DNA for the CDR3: TGTGCCAGCAGTTTACAGGGAAGTGCAGATACGCAGTATTTT. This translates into CASSLQGSADTQYF.

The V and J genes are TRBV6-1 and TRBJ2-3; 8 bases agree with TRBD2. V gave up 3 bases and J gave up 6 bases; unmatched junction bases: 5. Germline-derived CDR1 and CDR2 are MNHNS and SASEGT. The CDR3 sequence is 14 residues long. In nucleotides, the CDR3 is TGTGCCAGCAGTGACGGGGGGGCCGTGGATACGCAGTATTTT. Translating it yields CASSDGGAVDTQYF.

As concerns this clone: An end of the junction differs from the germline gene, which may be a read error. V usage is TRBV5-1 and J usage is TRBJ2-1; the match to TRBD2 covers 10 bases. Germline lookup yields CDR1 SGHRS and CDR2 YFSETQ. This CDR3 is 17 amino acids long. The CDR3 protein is CVSSLASGRASYNEQFF. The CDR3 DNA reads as TGCGTCAGCAGCTTGGCCAGCGGGAGGGCCTCATACAATGAGCAGTTCTTC.

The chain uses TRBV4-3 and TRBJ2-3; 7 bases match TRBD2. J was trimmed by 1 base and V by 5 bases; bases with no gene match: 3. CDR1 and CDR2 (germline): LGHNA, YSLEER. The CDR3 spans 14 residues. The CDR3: CASSFRGGTDTQYF. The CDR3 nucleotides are TGCGCCAGCAGCTTTCGGGGGGGCACAGATACGCAGTATTTT.

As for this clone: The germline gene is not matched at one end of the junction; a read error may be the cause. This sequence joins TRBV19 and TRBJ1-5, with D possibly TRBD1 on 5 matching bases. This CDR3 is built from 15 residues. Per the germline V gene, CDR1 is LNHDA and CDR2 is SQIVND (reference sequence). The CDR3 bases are TGTGCCAGTAGTATAGGGGGGACGGACTATCAGCACCAGCGTTTT. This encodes CASSIGGTDYQHQRF. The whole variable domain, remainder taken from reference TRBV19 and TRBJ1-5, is DGGITQSPKYLFRKEGQNVTLSCEQNLNHDAMYWYRQDPGQGLRLIYYSQIVNDFQKGDIAEGYSVSREKKESFPLTVTSAQKNPTAFYLCASSIGGTDYQHQRFGDGTRLSIL.

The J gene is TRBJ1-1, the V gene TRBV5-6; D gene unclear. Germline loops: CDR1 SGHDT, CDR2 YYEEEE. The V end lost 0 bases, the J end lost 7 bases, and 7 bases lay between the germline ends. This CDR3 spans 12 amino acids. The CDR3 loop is CASSLVVDEAFF. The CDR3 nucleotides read TGTGCCAGCAGCTTGGTAGTAGATGAAGCTTTCTTT.

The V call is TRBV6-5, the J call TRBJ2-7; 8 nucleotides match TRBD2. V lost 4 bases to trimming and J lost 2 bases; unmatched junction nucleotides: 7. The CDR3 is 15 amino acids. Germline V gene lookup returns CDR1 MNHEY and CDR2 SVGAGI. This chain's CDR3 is CASSFTSGGTYEQYF. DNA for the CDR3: TGTGCCAGCAGTTTTACTAGCGGAGGTACCTACGAGCAGTACTTC.

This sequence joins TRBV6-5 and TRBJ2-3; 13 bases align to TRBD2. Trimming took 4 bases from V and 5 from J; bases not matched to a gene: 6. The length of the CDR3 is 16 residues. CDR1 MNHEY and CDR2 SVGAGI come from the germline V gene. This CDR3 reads CASSSGLAGSLDTQYF. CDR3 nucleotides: TGTGCCAGCAGTTCGGGACTAGCGGGGTCGTTAGATACGCAGTATTTT.

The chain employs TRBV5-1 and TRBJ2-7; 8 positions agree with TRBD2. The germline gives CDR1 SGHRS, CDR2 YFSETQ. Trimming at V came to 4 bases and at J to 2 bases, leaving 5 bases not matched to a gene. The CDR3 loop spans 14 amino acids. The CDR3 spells CASSGGAGAYEQYF. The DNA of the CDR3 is TGCGCCAGCAGCGGGGGAGCGGGGGCCTACGAGCAGTACTTC.

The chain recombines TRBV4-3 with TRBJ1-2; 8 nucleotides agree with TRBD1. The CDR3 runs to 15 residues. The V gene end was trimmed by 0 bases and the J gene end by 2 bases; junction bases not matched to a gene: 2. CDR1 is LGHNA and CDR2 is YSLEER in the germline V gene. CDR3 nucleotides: TGCGCCAGCAGCCAAGATTACAGGGGGAACTATGGCTACACCTTC. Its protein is CASSQDYRGNYGYTF.

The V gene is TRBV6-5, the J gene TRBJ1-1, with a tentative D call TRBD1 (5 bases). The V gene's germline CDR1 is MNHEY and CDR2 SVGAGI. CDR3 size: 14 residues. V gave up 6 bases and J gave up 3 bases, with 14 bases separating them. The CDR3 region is CASSPPKGHTEAFF. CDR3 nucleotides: TGTGCCAGCAGCCCCCCGAAGGGGCACACTGAAGCTTTCTTT.